The sample holds a few counts of the clone carrying this TCR beta chain. Its antigen is undetermined. The entry originates in a study of T cells in Graves' hyperthyroidism and ophthalmopathy. Broader study findings: Progression to ophthalmopathy was predicted a median of about 6.6 months early. Researchers report that a 13 V-J model separated ophthalmopathy from stable hyperthyroidism.

Calling Graves' hyperthyroidism stable meant ophthalmopathy did not progress within 18 months. Diagnoses were made from clinical symptoms, serum measures (thyroxine and TRAb), thyroid ultrasound and orbital computed tomography. What was amplified from RNA transcripts were TCR beta CDR3 regions. When the TCR CDR3 underwent first-round RT-PCR, the HTBI primer set was used. TCRdb ran MiXCR on the multiplex PCR reads and lists one entry per CDR3 protein. Among a few hundred thousand distinct CDR3 sequences listed, more than 15% were seen once. The germline gives CDR1 DFQATT, CDR2 SNEGSKA (reference sequence). The CDR3 has 17 residues. V trimming: 3 bases; J trimming: 3 bases; junction bases outside the gene matches: 8.

The sequenced sample consisted of blood. The TCR comes from a young woman with Graves' hyperthyroidism. The V and J genes are TRBV20-1 and TRBJ2-5; the match to TRBD2 covers 15 bases. In DNA form, the CDR3 reads TGCAGTGCTAGGGGGACTAGCGGGGGGTATTTCGAAGAGACCCAGTACTTC. This sequence encodes CSARGTSGGYFEETQYF.